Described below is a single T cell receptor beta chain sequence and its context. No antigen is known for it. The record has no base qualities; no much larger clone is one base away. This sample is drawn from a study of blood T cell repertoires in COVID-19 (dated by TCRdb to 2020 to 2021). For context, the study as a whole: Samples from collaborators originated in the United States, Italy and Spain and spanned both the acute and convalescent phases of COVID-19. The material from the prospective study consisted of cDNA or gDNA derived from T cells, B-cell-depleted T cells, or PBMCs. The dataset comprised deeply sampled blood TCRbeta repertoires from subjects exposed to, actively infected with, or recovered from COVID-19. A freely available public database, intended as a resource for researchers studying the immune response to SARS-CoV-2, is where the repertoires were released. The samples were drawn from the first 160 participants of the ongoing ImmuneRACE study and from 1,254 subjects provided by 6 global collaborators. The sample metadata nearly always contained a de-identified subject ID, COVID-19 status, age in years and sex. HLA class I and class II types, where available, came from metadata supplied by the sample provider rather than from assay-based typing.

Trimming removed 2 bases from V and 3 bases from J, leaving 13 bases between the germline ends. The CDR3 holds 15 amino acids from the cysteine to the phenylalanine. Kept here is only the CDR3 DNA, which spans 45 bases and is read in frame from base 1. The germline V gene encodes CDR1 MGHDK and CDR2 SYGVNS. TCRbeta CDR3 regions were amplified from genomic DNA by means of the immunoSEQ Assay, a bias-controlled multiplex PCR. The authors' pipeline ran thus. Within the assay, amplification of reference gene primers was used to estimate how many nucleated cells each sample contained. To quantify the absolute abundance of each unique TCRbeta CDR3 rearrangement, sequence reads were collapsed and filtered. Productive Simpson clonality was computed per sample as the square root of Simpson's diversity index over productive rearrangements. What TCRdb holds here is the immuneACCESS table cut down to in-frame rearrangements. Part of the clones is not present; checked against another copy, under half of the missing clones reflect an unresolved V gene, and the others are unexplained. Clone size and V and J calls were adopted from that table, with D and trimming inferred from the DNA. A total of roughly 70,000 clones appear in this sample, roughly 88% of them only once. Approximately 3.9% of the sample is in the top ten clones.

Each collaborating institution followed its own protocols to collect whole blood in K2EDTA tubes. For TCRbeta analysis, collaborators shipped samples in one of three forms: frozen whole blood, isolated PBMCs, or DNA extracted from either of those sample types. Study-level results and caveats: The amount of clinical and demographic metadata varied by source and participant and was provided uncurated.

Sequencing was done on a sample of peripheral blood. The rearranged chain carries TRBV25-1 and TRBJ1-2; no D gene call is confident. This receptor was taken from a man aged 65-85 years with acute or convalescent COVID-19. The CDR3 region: CASSERTGTYYGYTF. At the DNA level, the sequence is TGTGCCAGCAGTGAAAGGACTGGCACTTACTATGGCTACACCTTC.